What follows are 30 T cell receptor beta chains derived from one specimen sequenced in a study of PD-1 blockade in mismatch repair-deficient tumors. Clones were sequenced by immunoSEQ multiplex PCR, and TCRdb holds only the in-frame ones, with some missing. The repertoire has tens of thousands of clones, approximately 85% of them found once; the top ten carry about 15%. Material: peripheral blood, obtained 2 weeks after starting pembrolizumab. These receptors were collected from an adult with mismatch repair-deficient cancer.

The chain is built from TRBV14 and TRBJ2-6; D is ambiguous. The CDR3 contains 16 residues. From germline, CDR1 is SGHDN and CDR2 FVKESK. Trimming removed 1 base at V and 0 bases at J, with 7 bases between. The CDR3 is CASSQGASSGANVLTF. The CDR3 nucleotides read TGTGCCAGCAGCCAAGGAGCCAGCTCTGGGGCCAACGTCCTGACTTTC.

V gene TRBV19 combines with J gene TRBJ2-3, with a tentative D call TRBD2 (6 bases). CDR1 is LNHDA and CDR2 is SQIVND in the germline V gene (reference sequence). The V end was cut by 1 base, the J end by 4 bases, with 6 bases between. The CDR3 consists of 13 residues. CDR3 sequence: CASSIGGADTQYF. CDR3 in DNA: TGTGCCAGTAGTATAGGGGGGGCAGATACGCAGTATTTT. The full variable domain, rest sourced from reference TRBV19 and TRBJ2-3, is DGGITQSPKYLFRKEGQNVTLSCEQNLNHDAMYWYRQDPGQGLRLIYYSQIVNDFQKGDIAEGYSVSREKKESFPLTVTSAQKNPTAFYLCASSIGGADTQYFGPGTRLTVL.

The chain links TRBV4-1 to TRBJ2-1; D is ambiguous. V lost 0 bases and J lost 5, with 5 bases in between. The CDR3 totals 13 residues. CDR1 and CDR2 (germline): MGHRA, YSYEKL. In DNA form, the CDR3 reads TGCGCCAGCAGCCAAGAATTCAACAATGAGCAGTTCTTC. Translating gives CASSQEFNNEQFF.

The chain's CDR3 is CASSERQLSSGNTIYF. In nucleotides, the CDR3 is TGCGCCAGCAGCGAAAGACAGCTCAGCTCTGGAAACACCATATATTTT. J is TRBJ1-3 and V is TRBV5-1, with D tentatively TRBD1 (5 bases). The CDR3 sequence is 16 residues long. In germline, CDR1 is SGHRS, CDR2 YFSETQ. V was cut by 4 bases and J by 0 bases, with 14 bases left in between.

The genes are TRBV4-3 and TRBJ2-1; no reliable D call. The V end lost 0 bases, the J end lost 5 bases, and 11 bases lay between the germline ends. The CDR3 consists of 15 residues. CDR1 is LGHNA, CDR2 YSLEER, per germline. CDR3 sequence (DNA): TGCGCCAGCAGCCAAGAAAACCTAATAAACAATGAGCAGTTCTTC. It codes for CASSQENLINNEQFF.

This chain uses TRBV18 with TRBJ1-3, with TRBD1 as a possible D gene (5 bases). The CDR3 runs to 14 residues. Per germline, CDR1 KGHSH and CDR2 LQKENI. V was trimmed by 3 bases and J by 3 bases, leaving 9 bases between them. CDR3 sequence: CASSPEGYGNTIYF. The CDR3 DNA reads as TGTGCCAGCTCACCCGAGGGGTATGGAAACACCATATATTTT. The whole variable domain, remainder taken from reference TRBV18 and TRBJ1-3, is NAGVMQNPRHLVRRRGQEARLRCSPMKGHSHVYWYRQLPEEGLKFMVYLQKENIIDESGMPKERFSAEFPKEGPSILRIQQVVRGDSAAYFCASSPEGYGNTIYFGEGSWLTVV.

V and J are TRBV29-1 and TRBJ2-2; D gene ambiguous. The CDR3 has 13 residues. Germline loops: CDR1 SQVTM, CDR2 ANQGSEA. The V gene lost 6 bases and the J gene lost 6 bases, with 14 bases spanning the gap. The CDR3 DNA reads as TGCAGCGTCTTTACTCAGGAATCCGGGGAGCTGTTTTTT. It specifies CSVFTQESGELFF.

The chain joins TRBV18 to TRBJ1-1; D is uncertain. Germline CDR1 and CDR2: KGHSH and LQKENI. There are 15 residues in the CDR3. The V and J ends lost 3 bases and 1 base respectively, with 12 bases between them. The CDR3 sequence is CASSPPGRRNTEAFF. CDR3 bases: TGTGCCAGCTCACCCCCCGGTCGGAGGAACACTGAAGCTTTCTTT.

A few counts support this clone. CDR3 in DNA: TGTGCCAGCAGCTTAGGGACAGGGACTGAAGCTTTCTTT. It specifies CASSLGTGTEAFF. This sequence joins TRBV7-3 and TRBJ1-1; 9 bases line up with TRBD1. The germline gives CDR1 SGHTA, CDR2 FQGTGA. The CDR3 runs 13 residues. J lost 5 bases, V lost 2 bases, and 0 bases had no gene match.

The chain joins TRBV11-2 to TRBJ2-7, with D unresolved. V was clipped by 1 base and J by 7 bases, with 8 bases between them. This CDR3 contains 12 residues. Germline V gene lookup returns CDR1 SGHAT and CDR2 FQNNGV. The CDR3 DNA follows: TGTGCCAGCAGCTTAGGTTCGTGGGAGCAGTACTTC. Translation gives CASSLGSWEQYF.

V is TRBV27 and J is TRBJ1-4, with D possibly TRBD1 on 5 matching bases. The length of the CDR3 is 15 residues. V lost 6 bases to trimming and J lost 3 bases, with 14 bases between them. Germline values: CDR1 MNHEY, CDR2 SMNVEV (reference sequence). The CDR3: CASSSLGGANEKLFF. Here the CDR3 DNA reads TGTGCCAGCAGCTCACTGGGGGGGGCTAATGAAAAACTGTTTTTT.

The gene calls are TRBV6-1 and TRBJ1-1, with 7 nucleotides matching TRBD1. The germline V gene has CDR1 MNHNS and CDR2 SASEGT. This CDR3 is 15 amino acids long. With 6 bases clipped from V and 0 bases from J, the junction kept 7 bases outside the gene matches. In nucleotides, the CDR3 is TGTGCCAGCAGGAAGGGACAGCCCATGAACACTGAAGCTTTCTTT. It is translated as CASRKGQPMNTEAFF.

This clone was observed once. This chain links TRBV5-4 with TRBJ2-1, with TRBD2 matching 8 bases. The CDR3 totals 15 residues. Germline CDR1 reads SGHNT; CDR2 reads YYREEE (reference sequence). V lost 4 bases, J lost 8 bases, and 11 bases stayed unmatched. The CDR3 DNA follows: TGTGCCAGCAGCGGCTCGGGAGGGCCTAGGGATGAGCAGTTCTTC. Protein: CASSGSGGPRDEQFF.

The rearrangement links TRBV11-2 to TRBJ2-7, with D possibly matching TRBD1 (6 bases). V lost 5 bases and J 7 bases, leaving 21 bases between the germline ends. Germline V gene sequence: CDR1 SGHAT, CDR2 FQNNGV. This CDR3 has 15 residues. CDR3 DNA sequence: TGTGCCAGCAGCCCCCCCGGGACAATGGTACGGGAGCAGTACTTC. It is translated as CASSPPGTMVREQYF.

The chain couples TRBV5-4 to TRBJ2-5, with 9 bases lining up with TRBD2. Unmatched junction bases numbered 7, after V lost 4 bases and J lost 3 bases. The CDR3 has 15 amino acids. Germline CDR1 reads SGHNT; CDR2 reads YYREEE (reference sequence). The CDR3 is CASSAPLAGEETQYF. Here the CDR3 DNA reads TGTGCCAGCAGCGCTCCTTTAGCGGGAGAAGAGACCCAGTACTTC.

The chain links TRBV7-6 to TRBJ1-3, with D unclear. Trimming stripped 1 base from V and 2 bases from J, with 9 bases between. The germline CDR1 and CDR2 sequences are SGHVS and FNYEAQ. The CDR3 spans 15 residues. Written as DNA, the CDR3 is TGTGCCAGCAGCTTAGTGGCAGAAGCTGGAAACACCATATATTTT. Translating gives CASSLVAEAGNTIYF.

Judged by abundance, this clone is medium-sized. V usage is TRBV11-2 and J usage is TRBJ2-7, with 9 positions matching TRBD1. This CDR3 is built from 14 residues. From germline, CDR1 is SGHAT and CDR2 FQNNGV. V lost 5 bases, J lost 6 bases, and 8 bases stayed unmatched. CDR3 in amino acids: CASSLPGQGFEQYF. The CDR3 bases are TGTGCCAGCAGCCTTCCGGGACAGGGTTTCGAGCAGTACTTC.

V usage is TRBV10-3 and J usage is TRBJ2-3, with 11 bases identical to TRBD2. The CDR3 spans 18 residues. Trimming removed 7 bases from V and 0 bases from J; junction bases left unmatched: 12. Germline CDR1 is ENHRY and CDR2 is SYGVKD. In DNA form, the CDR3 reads TGTGCCATCAAGAGGGGACTAGCGGCCGGGGCTAGCACAGATACGCAGTATTTT. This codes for CAIKRGLAAGASTDTQYF.

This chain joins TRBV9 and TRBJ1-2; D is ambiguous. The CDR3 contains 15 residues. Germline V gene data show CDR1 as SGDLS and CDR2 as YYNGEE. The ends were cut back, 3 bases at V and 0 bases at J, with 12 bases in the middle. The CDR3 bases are TGTGCCAGCAGCGCCTTGAATAACCCTAACTATGGCTACACCTTC. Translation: CASSALNNPNYGYTF.

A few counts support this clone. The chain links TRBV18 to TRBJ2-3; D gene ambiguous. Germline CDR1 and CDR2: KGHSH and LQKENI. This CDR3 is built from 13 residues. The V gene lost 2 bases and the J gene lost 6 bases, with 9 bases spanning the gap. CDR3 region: CASSPGQDDTQYF. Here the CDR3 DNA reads TGTGCCAGCTCACCAGGCCAGGACGATACGCAGTATTTT.

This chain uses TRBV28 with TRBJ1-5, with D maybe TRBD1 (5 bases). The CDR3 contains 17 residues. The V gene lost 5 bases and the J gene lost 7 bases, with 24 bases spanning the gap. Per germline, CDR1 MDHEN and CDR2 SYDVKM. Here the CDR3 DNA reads TGTGCCAGCAGTCCCCATATGTATGCCCCGGGGGTCCAGCCCCAGCATTTT. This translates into CASSPHMYAPGVQPQHF.

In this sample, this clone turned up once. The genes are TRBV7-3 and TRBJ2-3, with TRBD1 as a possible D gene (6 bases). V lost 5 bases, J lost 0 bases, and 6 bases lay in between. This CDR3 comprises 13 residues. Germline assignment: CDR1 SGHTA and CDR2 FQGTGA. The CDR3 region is CASSDRSTDTQYF. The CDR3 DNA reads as TGTGCCAGCAGCGACAGGAGCACAGATACGCAGTATTTT. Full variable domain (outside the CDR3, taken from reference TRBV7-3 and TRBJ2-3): GAGVSQTPSNKVTEKGKYVELRCDPISGHTALYWYRQSLGQGPEFLIYFQGTGAADDSGLPNDRFFAVRPEGSVSTLKIQRTERGDSAVYLCASSDRSTDTQYFGPGTRLTVL.

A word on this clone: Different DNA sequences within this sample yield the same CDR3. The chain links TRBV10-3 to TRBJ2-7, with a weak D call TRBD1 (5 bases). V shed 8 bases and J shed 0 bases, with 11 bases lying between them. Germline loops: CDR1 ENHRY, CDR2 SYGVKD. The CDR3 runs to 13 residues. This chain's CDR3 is CAIGAPSSYEQYF. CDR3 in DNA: TGTGCCATCGGGGCCCCGAGCTCCTACGAGCAGTACTTC.

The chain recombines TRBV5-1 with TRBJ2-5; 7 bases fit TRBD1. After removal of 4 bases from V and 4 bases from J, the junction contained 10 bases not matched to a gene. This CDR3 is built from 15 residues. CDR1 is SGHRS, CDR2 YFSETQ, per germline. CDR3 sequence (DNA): TGCGCCAGCAGCCCCGGCTTTAACAGGGGAGAGACCCAGTACTTC. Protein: CASSPGFNRGETQYF.

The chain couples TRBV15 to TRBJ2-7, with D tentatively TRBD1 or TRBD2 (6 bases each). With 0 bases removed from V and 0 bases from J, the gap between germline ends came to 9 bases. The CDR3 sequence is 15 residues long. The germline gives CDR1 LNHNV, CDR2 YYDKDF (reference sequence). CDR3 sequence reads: CATSRDRGGSYEQYF. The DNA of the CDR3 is TGTGCCACCAGCAGAGACAGGGGAGGCTCCTACGAGCAGTACTTC.

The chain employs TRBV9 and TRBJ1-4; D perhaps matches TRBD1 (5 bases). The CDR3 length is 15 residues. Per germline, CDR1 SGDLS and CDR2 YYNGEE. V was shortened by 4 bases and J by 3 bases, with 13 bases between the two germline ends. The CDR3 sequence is CASSSGTGPNEKLFF. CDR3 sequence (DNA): TGTGCCAGCAGCTCCGGGACCGGACCTAATGAAAAACTGTTTTTT.

The CDR3 nucleotides read TGTGCCAGCAGTGACAGGACAAGCTCCTATAATTCACCCCTCCACTTT. It yields the protein CASSDRTSSYNSPLHF. This sequence joins TRBV2 and TRBJ1-6; possibly TRBD1 for D (5 bases). The length of the CDR3 is 16 residues. V was pared by 3 bases and J by 0 bases, with 9 bases between. CDR1 is SNHLY, CDR2 FYNNEI, per germline.

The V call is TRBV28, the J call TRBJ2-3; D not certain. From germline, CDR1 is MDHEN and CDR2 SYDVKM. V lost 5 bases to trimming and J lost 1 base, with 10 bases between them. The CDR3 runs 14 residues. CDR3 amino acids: CASSPPQGTDTQYF. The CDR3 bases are TGTGCCAGCAGTCCCCCTCAGGGCACAGATACGCAGTATTTT.

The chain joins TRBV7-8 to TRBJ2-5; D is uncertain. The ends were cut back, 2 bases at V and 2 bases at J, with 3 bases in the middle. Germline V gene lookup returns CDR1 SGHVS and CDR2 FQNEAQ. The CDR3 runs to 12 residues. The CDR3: CASSLRQETQYF. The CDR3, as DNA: TGTGCCAGCAGCTTAAGGCAAGAGACCCAGTACTTC.

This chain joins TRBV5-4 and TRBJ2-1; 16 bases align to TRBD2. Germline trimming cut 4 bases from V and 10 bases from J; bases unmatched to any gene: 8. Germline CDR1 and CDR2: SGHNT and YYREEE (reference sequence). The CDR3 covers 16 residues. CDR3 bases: TGTGCCAGCAGCGAGGGGACTAGCGGGAGGGTACACGAGCAGTTCTTC. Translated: CASSEGTSGRVHEQFF. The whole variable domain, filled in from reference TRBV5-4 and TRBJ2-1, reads ETGVTQSPTHLIKTRGQQVTLRCSSQSGHNTVSWYQQALGQGPQFIFQYYREEENGRGNFPPRFSGLQFPNYSSELNVNALELDDSALYLCASSEGTSGRVHEQFFGPGTRLTVL.